The 8 T cell receptor beta chains below come from one sample, sequenced in a study of T cell repertoires in cytomegalovirus infection (dated by TCRdb to the late 2010s). Sequencing took place on an Illumina HiSeq 1500. Starting from the raw public reads, TCRdb applied fastp trimming at Q25, assembled clones with MiXCR and retained in-frame beta chains. Each CDR3 protein gets just one entry, which takes the most common genes and DNA from the rows behind it. Within this sample are a few hundred thousand distinct CDR3 sequences, with almost 40% of them counted one time only. The ten largest clones represent around 48% of the sample. The label giving this sample's treatment or condition can be read as: in vitro stimulation with specific CMV peptide epitopes to enrich CMV-specific T cells. No antigen has been assigned to these receptors. Sequencing was performed on cultured PBMCs, taken from culture after CMV antigen stimulation. These receptors originate from a human donor in good health (CMV status not recorded). Some clones in this sample may be carry-over from other donors' samples.

V and J are TRBV11-2 and TRBJ2-3, with 8 bases that match TRBD2. Germline values: CDR1 SGHAT, CDR2 FQNNGV. This CDR3 comprises 16 residues. Unmatched junction bases numbered 5, after V lost 1 base and J lost 2 bases. The DNA of the CDR3 is TGTGCCAGCAGCTTAGGGCGGGGGGTACCCACAGATACGCAGTATTTT. Amino acids: CASSLGRGVPTDTQYF.

This chain uses TRBV7-2 with TRBJ2-4; TRBD2 is a possible D gene (5 bases). Germline assignment: CDR1 SGHTA and CDR2 FQGNSA. The CDR3 length is 12 residues. Trimming took off 5 bases at V and 15 bases at J, with 17 bases between the two ends. The CDR3 bases are TGTGCCAGCAGCCCCTCCTTCCAGCGGCGGTACTTC. Translated, it gives CASSPSFQRRYF.

This chain connects TRBV2 to TRBJ2-2; 9 bases line up with TRBD1. The CDR3 extends over 14 amino acids. CDR1 is SNHLY, CDR2 FYNNEI, per germline. The V segment lost 8 bases and the J segment 5 bases; nucleotides outside the gene matches: 6. CDR3 sequence: CASGIGQGTGELFF. The CDR3 region has the DNA TGTGCCAGCGGAATCGGACAGGGGACCGGGGAGCTGTTTTTT. Complete variable domain (other parts from reference TRBV2 and TRBJ2-2): EPEVTQTPSHQVTQMGQEVILRCVPISNHLYFYWYRQILGQKVEFLVSFYNNEISEKSEIFDDQFSVERPDGSNFTLKIRSTKLEDSAMYFCASGIGQGTGELFFGEGSRLTVL.

This clonotype has just one count. The rearrangement links TRBV6-1 to TRBJ2-3; D call uncertain. Trimming stripped 8 bases from V and 6 bases from J, with 12 bases between. The CDR3 loop spans 12 amino acids. Per germline, CDR1 MNHNS and CDR2 SASEGT. The chain's CDR3 is CASGIKRDTQYF. In DNA form, the CDR3 reads TGTGCCAGCGGCATAAAGAGGGATACGCAGTATTTT.

The rearrangement links TRBV19 to TRBJ1-2, with 9 bases aligning to TRBD1. With 6 bases clipped from V and 7 bases from J, the junction kept 6 bases outside the gene matches. The CDR3 totals 13 residues. The V gene's germline CDR1 is LNHDA and CDR2 SQIVND (reference sequence). CDR3 coding DNA: TGTGCCAGTAGACCACAGGGGGCGGCTGGCTACACCTTC. Protein: CASRPQGAAGYTF.

In its sample, this clonotype was seen many times. This chain connects TRBV7-8 to TRBJ2-5; 9 nucleotides match TRBD1. CDR1 and CDR2 (germline): SGHVS, FQNEAQ. The CDR3 extends over 14 amino acids. Trimming took 5 bases from V and 7 from J; bases not matched to a gene: 8. The CDR3 region is CASSSTGGEGTQYF. The CDR3 nucleotides are TGTGCCAGCAGCAGTACAGGGGGCGAGGGGACCCAGTACTTC.

The rearrangement joins TRBV27 to TRBJ1-6, with D perhaps matching TRBD1 (6 bases). The CDR3 extends over 15 amino acids. V lost 5 bases, J lost 6 bases, and 14 bases lay in between. Germline values: CDR1 MNHEY, CDR2 SMNVEV (reference sequence). The chain's CDR3 is CASSPWTAPNSPLHF. The CDR3 bases are TGTGCCAGCAGTCCCTGGACAGCACCTAATTCACCCCTCCACTTT.

The V and J genes are TRBV5-1 and TRBJ1-1, with D perhaps matching TRBD1 (6 bases). Trimming shortened V by 3 bases and J by 5 bases, and 14 bases separated the two germline ends. In germline, CDR1 is SGHRS, CDR2 YFSETQ. The CDR3 covers 14 residues. This CDR3 reads CASSSDVGGTEAFF. In DNA, the CDR3 is TGCGCCAGCAGCTCGGACGTAGGGGGGACTGAAGCTTTCTTT.